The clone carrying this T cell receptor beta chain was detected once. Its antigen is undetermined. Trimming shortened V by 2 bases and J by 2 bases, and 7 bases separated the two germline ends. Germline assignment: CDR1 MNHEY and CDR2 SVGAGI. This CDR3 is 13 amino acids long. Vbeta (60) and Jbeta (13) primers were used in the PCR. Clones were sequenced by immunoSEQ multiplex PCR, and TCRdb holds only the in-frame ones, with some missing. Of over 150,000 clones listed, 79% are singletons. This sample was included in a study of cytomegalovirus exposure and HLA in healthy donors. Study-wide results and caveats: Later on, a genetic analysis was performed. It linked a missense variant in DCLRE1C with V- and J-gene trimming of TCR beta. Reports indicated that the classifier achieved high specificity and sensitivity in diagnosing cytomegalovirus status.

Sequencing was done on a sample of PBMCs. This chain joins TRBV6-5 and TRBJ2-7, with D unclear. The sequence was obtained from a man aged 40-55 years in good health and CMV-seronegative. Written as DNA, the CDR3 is TGTGCCAGCAGTTACAGACTCACCTACGAGCAGTACTTC. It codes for CASSYRLTYEQYF.